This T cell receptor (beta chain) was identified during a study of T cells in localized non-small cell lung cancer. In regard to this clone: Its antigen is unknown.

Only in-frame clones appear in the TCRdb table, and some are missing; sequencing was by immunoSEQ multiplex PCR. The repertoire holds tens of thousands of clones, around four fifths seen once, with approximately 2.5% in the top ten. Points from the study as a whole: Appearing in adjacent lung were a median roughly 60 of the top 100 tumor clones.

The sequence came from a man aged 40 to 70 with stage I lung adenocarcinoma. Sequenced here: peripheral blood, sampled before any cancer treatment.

The DNA of the CDR3 is TGTGCCAGCAGTTTTGGAGCGACAGATACGCAGTATTTT. Its translation is CASSFGATDTQYF. The J gene is TRBJ2-3, the V gene TRBV27; no reliable D call. Germline V gives CDR1 MNHEY, CDR2 SMNVEV (reference sequence). V lost 3 bases and J lost 3, with 7 bases in between. The CDR3 extends over 13 amino acids.